This TCR beta chain is from a study of lymphopenia after photon versus proton radiotherapy. Measured with immunoSEQ multiplex PCR; TCRdb has only the in-frame clones, and not every one. The data hold 150,000 to 200,000 clones, with more than 85% observed a single time. Trimming removed 4 bases at V and 2 bases at J, with 12 bases between. This CDR3 is built from 13 residues. Germline V gene data show CDR1 as SQVTM and CDR2 as ANQGSEA. Broader study findings: Relative stability marked proton patients; photon patients lost diversity and naive cells. In patients who died, overall survival fell as post-nadir TCR diversity dropped more. Only patients who died were analyzed for survival; proton advantage is unproven.

Note on this clone: The antigen is undetermined.

The sequence was obtained from a man over 45 with gastric cancer. The V gene is TRBV29-1, the J gene TRBJ2-7; perhaps TRBD2 as D (7 bases). The sequenced sample was peripheral blood, obtained from a patient treated with photon-based radiotherapy. The chain's CDR3 is CSVGTGRAYEQYF. In DNA form, the CDR3 reads TGCAGCGTTGGAACAGGGAGGGCCTACGAGCAGTACTTC.